This TCR beta chain comes out of a study of blood T cell repertoires in COVID-19. J was trimmed by 1 base and V by 4 bases; bases with no gene match: 5. Germline CDR1 is SGHKS and CDR2 is YYEKEE (reference sequence). The CDR3 is 15 amino acids. Repertoires were generated with immunoSEQ multiplex PCR, while TCRdb's copy carries only in-frame clones and drops some. The data hold about 140,000 clones, with approximately 83% observed a single time. This TCR was sampled from a human donor in a cohort sampled during active COVID-19. The sample comprised peripheral blood. The chain joins TRBV5-5 to TRBJ2-3; 8 bases fit TRBD1. CDR3 sequence reads: CASSGPGQGTDTQYF. CDR3 in DNA: TGTGCCAGCAGCGGGCCGGGACAGGGCACAGATACGCAGTATTTT.